This T cell receptor beta chain appears in the sequencing data of a study of T cell responses to AZD1222 COVID-19 vaccine. The V and J ends lost 6 bases and 4 bases respectively, with 3 bases between them. CDR3 size: 11 residues. Assay used: immunoSEQ multiplex PCR; TCRdb lists only in-frame clones, some missing. The sample includes tens of thousands of clones, roughly 82% of them seen just once. The sequence came from an adult in good health. The sequenced sample was peripheral blood, obtained on day 0 of AZD1222 vaccination. This rearrangement joins TRBV12-3 or TRBV12-4 to TRBJ2-2; D is uncertain. CDR3 protein: CASRSTGELFF. CDR3 in DNA: TGTGCCAGCAGGTCCACCGGGGAGCTGTTTTTT.